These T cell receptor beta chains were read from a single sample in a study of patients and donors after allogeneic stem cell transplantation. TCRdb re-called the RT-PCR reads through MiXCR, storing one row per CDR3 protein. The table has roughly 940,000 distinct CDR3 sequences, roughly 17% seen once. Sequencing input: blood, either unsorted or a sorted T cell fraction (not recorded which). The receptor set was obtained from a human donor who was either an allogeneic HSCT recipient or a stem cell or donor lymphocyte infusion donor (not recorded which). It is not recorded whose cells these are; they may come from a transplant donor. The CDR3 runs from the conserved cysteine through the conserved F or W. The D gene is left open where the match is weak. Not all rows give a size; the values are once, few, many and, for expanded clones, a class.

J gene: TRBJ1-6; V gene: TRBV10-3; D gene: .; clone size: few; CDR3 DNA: TGTGCCATCGGTAGTGGGTTGCCCTCCAGCTCCTATAATTCACCCCTCCACTTT; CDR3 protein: CAIGSGLPSSSYNSPLHF
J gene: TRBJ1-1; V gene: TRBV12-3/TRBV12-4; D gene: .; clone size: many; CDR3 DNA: TGTGCCAGCAGTTTAATCTTGGGTACTGAAGCTTTCTTT; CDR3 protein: CASSLILGTEAFF
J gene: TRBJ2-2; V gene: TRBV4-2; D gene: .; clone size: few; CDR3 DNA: TGTGCCAGCAGCCAAGACGTGAAGCAAAACACCGGGGAGCTGTTTTTT; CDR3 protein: CASSQDVKQNTGELFF
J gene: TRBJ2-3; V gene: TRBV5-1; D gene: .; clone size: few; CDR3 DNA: TGCGCCAGCAGCTTGGAGGGCAGCGACACAGATACGCAGTATTTT; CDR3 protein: CASSLEGSDTDTQYF
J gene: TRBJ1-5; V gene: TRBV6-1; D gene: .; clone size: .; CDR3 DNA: TGTGCCAGCAGGGACAGATTCAATCAGCCCCAGCATTTT; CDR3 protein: CASRDRFNQPQHF
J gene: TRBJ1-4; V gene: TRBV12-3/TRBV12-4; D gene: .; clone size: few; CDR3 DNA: TGTGCCAGCAGTTCCCCTGGGGGAGGGTCTGAAAAACTGTTTTTT; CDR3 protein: CASSSPGGGSEKLFF
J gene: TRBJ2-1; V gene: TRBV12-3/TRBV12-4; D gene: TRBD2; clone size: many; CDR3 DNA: TGTGCCAGCAGTTTGACGAATAGCGGGAGAAATGAGCAGTTCTTC; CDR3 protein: CASSLTNSGRNEQFF
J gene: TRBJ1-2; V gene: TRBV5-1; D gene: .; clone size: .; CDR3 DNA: TGCGCCAGCAGCCAGGGACCGAGATATGGCTACACCTTC; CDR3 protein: CASSQGPRYGYTF
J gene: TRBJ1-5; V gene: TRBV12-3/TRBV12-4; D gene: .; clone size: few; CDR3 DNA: TGTGCCAGCAGTCTTAGAAGAACGGGGTCCCAGCCCCAGCATTTT; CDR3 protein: CASSLRRTGSQPQHF
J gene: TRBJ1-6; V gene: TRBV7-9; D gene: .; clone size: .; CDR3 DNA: TGTGCCAGCAGCTTAGGTACCACGAAACGTTCACCCCTCCACTTT; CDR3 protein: CASSLGTTKRSPLHF
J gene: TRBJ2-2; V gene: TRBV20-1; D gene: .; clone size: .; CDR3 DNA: TGCAGTGCTAGGGACCGGCGGGCGAACACCGGGGAGCTGTTTTTT; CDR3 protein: CSARDRRANTGELFF
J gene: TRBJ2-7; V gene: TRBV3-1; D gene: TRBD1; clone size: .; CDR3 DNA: TGTGCCAGCAGCCAAGATCCGGGACAGGAGTCCTACGAGCAGTACTTC; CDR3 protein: CASSQDPGQESYEQYF
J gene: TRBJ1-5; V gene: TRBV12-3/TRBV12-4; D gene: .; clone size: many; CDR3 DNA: TGTGCCAGCAGTCGCAATCAGCCCCAGCATTTT; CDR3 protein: CASSRNQPQHF
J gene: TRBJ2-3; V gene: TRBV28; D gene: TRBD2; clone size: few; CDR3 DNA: TGTGCCAGCAAGAGACCGGGACTAGGTGCAGATACGCAGTATTTT; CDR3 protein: CASKRPGLGADTQYF
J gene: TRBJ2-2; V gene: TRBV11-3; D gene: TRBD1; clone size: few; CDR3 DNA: TGTGCCAGCAGCCGCTTCACAGGGGGCACCGGGGAGCTGTTTTTT; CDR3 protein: CASSRFTGGTGELFF
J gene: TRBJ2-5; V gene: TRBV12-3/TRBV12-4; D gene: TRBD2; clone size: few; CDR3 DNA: TGTGCCAGCAGTTTGCGGACGCGGGGGGAGAGACAAGAGACCCAGTACTTC; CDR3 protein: CASSLRTRGERQETQYF
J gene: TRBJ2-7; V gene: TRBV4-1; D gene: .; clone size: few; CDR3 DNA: TGCGCCAGCAGCCAAGTTGCGTACTACGAGCAGTACTTC; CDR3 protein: CASSQVAYYEQYF
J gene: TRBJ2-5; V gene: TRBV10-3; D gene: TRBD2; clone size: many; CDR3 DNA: TGTGCCGTAAAGCGGGAGGCAGCAGAGACCCAGTACTTC; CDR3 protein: CAVKREAAETQYF
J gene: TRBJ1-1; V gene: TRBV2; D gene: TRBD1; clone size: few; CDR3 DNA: TGTGCCAGCAGTGAACAGGGGGGTAACACTGAAGCTTTCTTT; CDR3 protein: CASSEQGGNTEAFF
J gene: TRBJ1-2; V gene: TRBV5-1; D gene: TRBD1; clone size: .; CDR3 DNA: TGCGCCAGCAGCACGGGACAGCCGAAGGGTAACACCTTC; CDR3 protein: CASSTGQPKGNTF
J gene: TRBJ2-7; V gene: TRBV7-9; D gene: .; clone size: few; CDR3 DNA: TGTGCCAGCAGCCCCGGGAAAAGCTCCTACGAGCAGTACTTC; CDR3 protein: CASSPGKSSYEQYF
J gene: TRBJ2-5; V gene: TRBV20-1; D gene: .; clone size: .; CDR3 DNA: TGCAGTGCTAGTCGGGTCCAAGAGACCCAGTACTTC; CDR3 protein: CSASRVQETQYF
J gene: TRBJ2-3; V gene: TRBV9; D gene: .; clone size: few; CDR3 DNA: TGTGCCAGCAGCGTAGTCGGGGGACGCACAGATACGCAGTATTTT; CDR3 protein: CASSVVGGRTDTQYF
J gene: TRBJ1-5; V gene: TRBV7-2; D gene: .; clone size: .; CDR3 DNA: TGTGCCAGCAGCTTAGGAGCTCGGGGTCAGCCCCAGCATTTT; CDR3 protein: CASSLGARGQPQHF
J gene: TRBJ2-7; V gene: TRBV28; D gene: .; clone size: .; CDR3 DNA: TGTGCCAGCAGTTCAGCGCCACTCTCAGCCTACGAGCAGTACTTC; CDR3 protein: CASSSAPLSAYEQYF
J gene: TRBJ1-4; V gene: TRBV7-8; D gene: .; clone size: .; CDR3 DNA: TGTGCCAGCAGCTTACCCCGATTGGGTCCGGGGGCTACTAATGAAAAACTGTTTTTT; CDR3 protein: CASSLPRLGPGATNEKLFF
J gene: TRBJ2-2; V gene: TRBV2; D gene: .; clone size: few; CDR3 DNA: TGTGCCAGCAGTGAGGAGGCGGACGTCCCCGGCACCGGGGAGCTGTTTTTT; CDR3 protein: CASSEEADVPGTGELFF
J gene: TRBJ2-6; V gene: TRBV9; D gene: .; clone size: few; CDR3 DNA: TGTGCCAGCAGCGTAATTCCCCGGGCAGGACTGGCCGGGGCCAACGTCCTGACTTTC; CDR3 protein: CASSVIPRAGLAGANVLTF
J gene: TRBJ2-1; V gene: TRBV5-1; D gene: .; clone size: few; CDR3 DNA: TGCGCCAGCAGCTGGCGGAGCAGGCAGGCAGGCAATGAGCAGTTCTTC; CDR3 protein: CASSWRSRQAGNEQFF
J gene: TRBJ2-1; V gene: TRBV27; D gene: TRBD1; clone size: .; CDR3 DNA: TGTGCCAGCAGCCCCCTTAAGGACAGGGGAAATGAGCAGTTCTTC; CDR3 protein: CASSPLKDRGNEQFF
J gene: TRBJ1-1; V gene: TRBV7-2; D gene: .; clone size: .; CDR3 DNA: TGTGCCAGCAGCTTAGAAGTCAGGGACGCTGAAGCTTTCTTT; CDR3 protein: CASSLEVRDAEAFF
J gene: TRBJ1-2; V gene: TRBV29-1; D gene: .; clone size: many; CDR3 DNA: TGCAGCGTTGCGTTCTCGGGTCAGGAGAGCTATGGCTACACCTTC; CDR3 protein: CSVAFSGQESYGYTF
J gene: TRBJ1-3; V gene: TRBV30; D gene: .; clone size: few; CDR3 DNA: TGTGCCTCGTACCGGACTGGAAACACCATATATTTT; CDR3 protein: CASYRTGNTIYF
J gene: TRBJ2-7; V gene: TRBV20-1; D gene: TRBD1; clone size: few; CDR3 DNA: TGCAGTGCCACCGGGACAGACTACGAGCAGTACTTC; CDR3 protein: CSATGTDYEQYF
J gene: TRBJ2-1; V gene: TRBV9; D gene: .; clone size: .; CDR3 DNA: TGTGCCAGCAGCGTAGGAGAGTTTTCGCCTGAGCAGTTCTTC; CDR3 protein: CASSVGEFSPEQFF
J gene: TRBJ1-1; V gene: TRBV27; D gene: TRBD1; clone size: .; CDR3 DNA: TGTGCCAGCACCCCAGGGGGACGGAACTTGAACACTGAAGCTTTCTTT; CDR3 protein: CASTPGGRNLNTEAFF
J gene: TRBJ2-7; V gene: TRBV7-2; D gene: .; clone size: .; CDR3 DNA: TGTGCCAGCAGCTCCCGTTGGTACGAGCAGTACTTC; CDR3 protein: CASSSRWYEQYF
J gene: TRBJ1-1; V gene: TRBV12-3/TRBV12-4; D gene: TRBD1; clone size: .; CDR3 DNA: TGTGCCAGCAGTTTACACCGGCAGGGGGCAGTTGAAGCTTTCTTT; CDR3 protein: CASSLHRQGAVEAFF
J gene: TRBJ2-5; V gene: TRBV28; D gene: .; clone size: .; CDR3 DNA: TGTGCCAGCAGTTTGAGTTATCCAGGGGAGACCCAGTACTTC; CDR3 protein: CASSLSYPGETQYF
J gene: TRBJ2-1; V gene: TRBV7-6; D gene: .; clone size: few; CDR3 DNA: TGTGCCAGCAGCGTATCCGATGACCACAATGAGCAGTTCTTC; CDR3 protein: CASSVSDDHNEQFF
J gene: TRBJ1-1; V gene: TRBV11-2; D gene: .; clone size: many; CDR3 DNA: TGTGCCAGCAGCTTAGGTCCCACCAACACTGAAGCTTTCTTT; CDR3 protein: CASSLGPTNTEAFF
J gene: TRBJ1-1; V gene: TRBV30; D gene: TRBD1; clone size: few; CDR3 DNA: TGTGCCTGGAGGCACATGGACAGGCGGAACACTGAAGCTTTCTTT; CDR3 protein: CAWRHMDRRNTEAFF
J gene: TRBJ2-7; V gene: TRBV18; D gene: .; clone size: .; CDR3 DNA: TGTGCCAGCTCACCAGTTGCCGCGAACGAGCAGTACTTC; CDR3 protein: CASSPVAANEQYF
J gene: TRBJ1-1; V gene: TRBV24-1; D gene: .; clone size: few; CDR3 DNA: TGTGCCACCAGTGATAAAGGTCTGAACACTGAAGCTTTCTTT; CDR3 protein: CATSDKGLNTEAFF
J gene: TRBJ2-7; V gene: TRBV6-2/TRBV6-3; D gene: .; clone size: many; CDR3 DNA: TGTGCCAGCAGTCGACAGCGTCGCGAGCAGTACTTC; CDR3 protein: CASSRQRREQYF
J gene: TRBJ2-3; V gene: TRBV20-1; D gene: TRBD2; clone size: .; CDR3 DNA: TGCAGTGCTACCTCTAAGCGGGGGGAACGCACAGATACGCAGTATTTT; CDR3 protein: CSATSKRGERTDTQYF
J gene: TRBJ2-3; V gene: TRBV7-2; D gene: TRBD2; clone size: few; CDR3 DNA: TGTGCCAGCAGCCCGCGGACTAGCGGGGGGGCGACAGATACGCAGTATTTT; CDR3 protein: CASSPRTSGGATDTQYF
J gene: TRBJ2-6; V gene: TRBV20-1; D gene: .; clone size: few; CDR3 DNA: TGCAGTGCTAGAGTTGGTCGTGGGGCCAACGTCCTGACTTTC; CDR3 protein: CSARVGRGANVLTF
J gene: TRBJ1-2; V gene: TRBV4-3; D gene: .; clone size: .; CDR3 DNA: TGCGCCAGCAGCCAAGCTCTGGAACGGCACGGGAACCGCGGCTACACCTTC; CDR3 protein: CASSQALERHGNRGYTF
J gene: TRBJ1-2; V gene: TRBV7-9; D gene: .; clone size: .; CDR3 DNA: TGTGCCAGCAGTCCCCCCTGGGACGCACTCTATGGCTACACCTTC; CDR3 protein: CASSPPWDALYGYTF
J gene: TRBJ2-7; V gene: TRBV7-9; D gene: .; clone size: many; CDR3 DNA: TGTGCCAGCAGCTTAGATCCGTTCTACGAGCAGTACTTC; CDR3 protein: CASSLDPFYEQYF
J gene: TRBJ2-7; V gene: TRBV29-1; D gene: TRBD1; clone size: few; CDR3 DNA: TGCAGCGTGAAGGGGACAGGGGTGTCCGAGCAGTACTTC; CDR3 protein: CSVKGTGVSEQYF
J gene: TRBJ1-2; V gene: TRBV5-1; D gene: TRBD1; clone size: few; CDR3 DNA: TGCGCCAGCAGCTCTCTACTTGACAGGGGCAACGGCTACACCTTC; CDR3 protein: CASSSLLDRGNGYTF
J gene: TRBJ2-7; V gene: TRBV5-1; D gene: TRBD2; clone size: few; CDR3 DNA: TGCGCCAGCGGGCCGGGACTAGCGAATCGCGAGCAGTACTTC; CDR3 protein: CASGPGLANREQYF
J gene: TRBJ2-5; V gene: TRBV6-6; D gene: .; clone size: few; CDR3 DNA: TGTGCCAGCAGTTACACCCAGGGGGGGGGGTACTTC; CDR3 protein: CASSYTQGGGYF